Included here is one T cell receptor beta chain sequence, with context. As yet, its antigen is unknown. This sample is part of a study of T cell repertoires in cytomegalovirus infection. In the study overall: Use of recently identified HLA-C-restricted and well-studied HLA-B-restricted CMV epitopes was part of the study. Evidence of both CMV infection and a matching HLA type came from public TCR beta signatures.

General study results and limits: Dominant in the ex vivo response were TCR beta clonotypes restricted by HLA-C and specific for CMV.

MiXCR was run by TCRdb on the reads, yielding one entry per CDR3 protein. Of fewer than 950,000 distinct CDR3 sequences in the sample, 32% were seen once. Sequences were derived from cultured CD8+ T cells from PBMCs, sampled from culture after CMV antigen stimulation. The TCR originated in a human donor in good health (CMV status not recorded). Some clones in this sample may be carry-over from other donors' samples.

The CDR3 DNA follows: TGTGCCAGCAGTTTCGTTGCTAGCTACAATGAGCAGTTCTTC. Its translation: CASSFVASYNEQFF. The chain carries TRBV12-3 or TRBV12-4 and TRBJ2-1; D remains ambiguous. The CDR3 is made up of 14 amino acids. Trimming took 3 bases from V and 3 from J, leaving 9 bases between them.